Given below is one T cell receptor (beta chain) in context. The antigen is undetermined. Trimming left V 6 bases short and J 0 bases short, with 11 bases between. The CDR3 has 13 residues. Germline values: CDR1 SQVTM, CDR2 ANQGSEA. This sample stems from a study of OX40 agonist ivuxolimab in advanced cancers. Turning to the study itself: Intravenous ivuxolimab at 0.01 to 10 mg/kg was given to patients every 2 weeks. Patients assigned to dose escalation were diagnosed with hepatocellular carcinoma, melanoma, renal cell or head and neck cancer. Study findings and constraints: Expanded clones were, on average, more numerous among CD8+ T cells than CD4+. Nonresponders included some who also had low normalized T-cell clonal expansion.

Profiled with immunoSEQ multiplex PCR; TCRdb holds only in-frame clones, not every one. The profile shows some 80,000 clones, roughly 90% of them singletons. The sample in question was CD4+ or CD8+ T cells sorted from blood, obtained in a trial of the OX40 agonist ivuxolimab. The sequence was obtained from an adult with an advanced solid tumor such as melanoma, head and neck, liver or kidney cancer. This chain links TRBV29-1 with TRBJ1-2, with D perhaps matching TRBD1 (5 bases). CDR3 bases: TGCAGCGTGGCCGAGGGGACTAACTATGGCTACACCTTC. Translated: CSVAEGTNYGYTF.